These 7 T cell receptor beta chains came from one sample sequenced in a study of cytomegalovirus exposure and HLA in healthy donors. Primers included in the PCR were 60 Vbeta and 13 Jbeta primers. The table came from immunoSEQ multiplex PCR; TCRdb's copy has only in-frame clones and leaves some out. The sample holds approximately 51,000 clones, around 68% seen once. Specimen: PBMCs. These receptors were taken from a young man in good health and CMV-seronegative.

The chain couples TRBV30 to TRBJ2-3; D perhaps matches TRBD2 (7 bases). Trimming took 3 bases from V and 5 from J, leaving 24 bases between them. Germline CDR1 and CDR2: GTSNPN and SVGIG (reference sequence). The CDR3 has 17 residues. CDR3 DNA sequence: TGTGCCTGGAGGGGGGGGCTTGGACTAGAGGAGGGAGATACGCAGTATTTT. As protein: CAWRGGLGLEEGDTQYF.

The chain uses TRBV28 and TRBJ2-1, with D unresolved. Per germline, CDR1 MDHEN and CDR2 SYDVKM. V shed 2 bases and J shed 0 bases, with 8 bases lying between them. The CDR3 contains 15 residues. The chain's CDR3 is CASSLLLSSYNEQFF. In DNA form, the CDR3 reads TGTGCCAGCAGTTTACTCCTGAGCTCCTACAATGAGCAGTTCTTC.

This clone has only a few counts. This sequence joins TRBV30 and TRBJ1-5; TRBD1 matches at 7 bases. V gave up 2 bases and J gave up 6 bases; unmatched junction bases: 16. Germline loops: CDR1 GTSNPN, CDR2 SVGIG (reference sequence). The CDR3 spans 17 residues. The CDR3 bases are TGTGCCTGGAGTCCCCCCCGGGACAGAGAGCTTGTTCAGCCCCAGCATTTT. Translated, it gives CAWSPPRDRELVQPQHF.

J is TRBJ2-7 and V is TRBV5-1; 7 bases are shared with TRBD2. CDR1 and CDR2 (germline): SGHRS, YFSETQ. V was clipped by 4 bases and J by 3 bases; unmatched bases: 13. This CDR3 is 16 amino acids long. CDR3 sequence reads: CASSGGLAGDIYEQYF. Here the CDR3 DNA reads TGCGCCAGCAGCGGGGGATTAGCGGGTGATATCTACGAGCAGTACTTC.

The V call is TRBV5-4, the J call TRBJ2-5; 11 bases match TRBD1. The CDR3 has 15 residues. CDR1 SGHNT and CDR2 YYREEE come from the germline V gene (reference sequence). With 3 bases clipped from V and 4 bases from J, the junction kept 5 bases outside the gene matches. The CDR3 DNA is TGTGCCAGCAGCTCACGGACAGGGGGCATAGAGACCCAGTACTTC. It yields the protein CASSSRTGGIETQYF. Looking up the rest from reference TRBV5-4 and TRBJ2-5 gives the full variable domain: ETGVTQSPTHLIKTRGQQVTLRCSSQSGHNTVSWYQQALGQGPQFIFQYYREEENGRGNFPPRFSGLQFPNYSSELNVNALELDDSALYLCASSSRTGGIETQYFGPGTRLLVL.

The V gene is TRBV9, the J gene TRBJ2-3, with TRBD1 matching 8 bases. The CDR3 sequence is 15 residues long. With V trimmed by 3 bases and J by 2 bases, 5 bases remained unmatched. Germline-derived CDR1 and CDR2 are SGDLS and YYNGEE. This CDR3 reads CASSARQGNTDTQYF. Written as DNA, the CDR3 is TGTGCCAGCAGCGCCCGACAGGGGAACACAGATACGCAGTATTTT.

The chain carries TRBV29-1 and TRBJ2-7; 9 bases line up with TRBD2. CDR1 is SQVTM and CDR2 is ANQGSEA in the germline V gene. The V gene end was trimmed by 2 bases and the J gene end by 1 base; junction bases not matched to a gene: 15. The CDR3 consists of 18 residues. The CDR3 DNA sequence: TGCAGCGTTGAAACAGAGATAACTAGCGCGGGGGGGTCCTACGAGCAGTACTTC. It is translated as CSVETEITSAGGSYEQYF.